The T cell receptor beta chain under discussion was sequenced for a study of cytomegalovirus exposure and HLA in healthy donors. Study-level findings and limits: For TCR beta chains, V- and J-gene trimming was later linked to a missense DCLRE1C variant.

V lost 0 bases, J lost 3 bases, and 11 bases lay in between. The CDR3 totals 15 residues. The V gene's germline CDR1 is MNHNY and CDR2 SVGAGI (reference sequence). To note about this clone: Its antigen remains unknown.

It was with 60 Vbeta and 13 Jbeta primers that the PCR ran. Profiling relied on immunoSEQ multiplex PCR, and the TCRdb table lists in-frame clones only, not all of them. The table has roughly 130,000 clones, around 80% seen once. Sequenced input: PBMCs. This sequence was found in a young man in good health and CMV-seronegative. The J gene is TRBJ1-1, the V gene TRBV6-6; TRBD1 is a possible D gene (5 bases). CDR3 region: CASSYSRVWDTEAFF. In nucleotides, the CDR3 is TGTGCCAGCAGTTACTCCAGGGTTTGGGACACTGAAGCTTTCTTT.